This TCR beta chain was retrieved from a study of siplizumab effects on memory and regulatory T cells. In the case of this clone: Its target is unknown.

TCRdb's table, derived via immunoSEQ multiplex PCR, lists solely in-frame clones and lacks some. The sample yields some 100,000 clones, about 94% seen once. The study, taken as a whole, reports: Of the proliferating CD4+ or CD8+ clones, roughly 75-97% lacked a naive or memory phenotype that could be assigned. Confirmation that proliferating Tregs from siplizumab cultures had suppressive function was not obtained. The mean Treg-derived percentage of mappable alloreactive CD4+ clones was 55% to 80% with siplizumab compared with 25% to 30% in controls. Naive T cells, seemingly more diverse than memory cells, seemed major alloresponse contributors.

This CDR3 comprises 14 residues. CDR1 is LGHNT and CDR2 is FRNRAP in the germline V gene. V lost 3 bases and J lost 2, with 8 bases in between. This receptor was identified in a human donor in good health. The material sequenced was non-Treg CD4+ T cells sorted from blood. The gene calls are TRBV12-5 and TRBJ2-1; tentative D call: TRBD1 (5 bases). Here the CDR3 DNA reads TGTGCTAGTGGTTTTTCAGGGACCTACAATGAGCAGTTCTTC. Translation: CASGFSGTYNEQFF.